This is a list of T cell receptor beta chains from one sample in a study of CXCR3-negative and CXCR3-positive naive CD8 T cells. TCRdb processed the 5' RACE reads again and assigns one entry to each CDR3 protein, with no DNA. This sample lists 5,000 to 6,000 distinct CDR3 sequences; its ten largest clones have less than 3.5%. What was sequenced was naive CXCR3- CD8+ T cells from blood. These receptors were obtained from a human donor in good health. Some clones in this sample may be carry-over from other donors' samples. Each CDR3 is given with its conserved first and last residue. The listing skips clone size in some rows; elsewhere it reads once, few, many or a size class.

j_call v_call clone_size cdr3_aa
TRBJ2-5 TRBV7-2 medium-sized CASSLAGGPAETQYF
TRBJ2-7 TRBV5-1 . CASSLSGPKSTYEQYF
TRBJ2-1 TRBV29-1 medium-sized CSAPPSGGSSYNEQFF
TRBJ1-1 TRBV19 . CASSMVNTEAFF
TRBJ1-4 TRBV12-5 . CASGFKTGGENEKLFF
TRBJ2-3 TRBV28 . CASSFKGENHGTQYF
TRBJ2-3 TRBV7-8 . CASGPLTGASTDTQYF
TRBJ2-7 TRBV29-1 . CSVEEGRDYEQYF
TRBJ2-5 TRBV4-1 . CASSHRLTVQETQYF
TRBJ2-3 TRBV29-1 . CSVGLAGDGTDTQYF
TRBJ1-1 TRBV20-1 . CSASRTPGDTEAFF
TRBJ2-1 TRBV29-1 . CSVGQGYEQFF
TRBJ2-5 TRBV29-1 medium-sized CSSFSGGRETQYF
TRBJ2-1 TRBV20-1 . CSASDRPYNEQFF
TRBJ2-5 TRBV11-2 . CASSIKASGTQYF
TRBJ2-7 TRBV7-2 . CASSFPGYEQYF
TRBJ2-3 TRBV21-1 . CASGEQPLSTDTQYF
TRBJ2-5 TRBV29-1 . CSPMWGETQYF
TRBJ2-7 TRBV21-1 . CASTSPGFGEQYF
TRBJ2-1 TRBV4-1 medium-sized CASSQVSGIHNEQFF
TRBJ2-7 TRBV27 . CASATGMGYEQYF
TRBJ2-7 TRBV3-1 . CASSQDGGKQYF
TRBJ2-7 TRBV5-1 . CASSLARGSYEQYF
TRBJ1-4 TRBV20-1 medium-sized CSANGPSTNEKLFF
TRBJ1-1 TRBV5-1 . CASRKGLGNTEAFF
TRBJ2-7 TRBV29-1 . CSVTDRERYEQYF
TRBJ2-1 TRBV29-1 . CSVVRAGTYNEQFF
TRBJ2-1 TRBV20-1 medium-sized CSASSTTSGSFNEQFF
TRBJ1-1 TRBV7-9 . CASSSRGTPPNTEAFF
TRBJ2-2 TRBV6-6 . CASSHRGGNTGELFF
TRBJ1-1 TRBV20-1 . CSARDLAGPLNTEAFF
TRBJ2-1 TRBV20-1 . CSAPLAGGNEQFF
TRBJ2-1 TRBV7-9 medium-sized CASSSPRGSYNEQFF
TRBJ2-5 TRBV29-1 . CSVERGGLGETQYF
TRBJ2-3 TRBV14 medium-sized CASSQVSGGQDTQYF
TRBJ2-7 TRBV6-5 . CASSSGPTYEQYF
TRBJ2-5 TRBV7-2 . CASSSEPLAGLQETQYF
TRBJ2-3 TRBV15 . CATSRYRAGTDTQYF
TRBJ1-2 TRBV2 large CARRNYTGPYGYTF
TRBJ2-7 TRBV6-6 . CASSYSDEAHEQYF
TRBJ2-5 TRBV29-1 medium-sized CSVVGGKETQYF
TRBJ1-4 TRBV27 large CASSSPGQGYEKLFF
TRBJ2-1 TRBV25-1 medium-sized CASSSLKLGNEQFF
TRBJ2-5 TRBV4-2 . CASSLSGLDETQYF
TRBJ2-1 TRBV29-1 medium-sized CSVEGVSFNEQFF
TRBJ2-7 TRBV6-1 . CASSDTGSYEQYF
TRBJ2-1 TRBV5-8 . CASPLGLGKFF
TRBJ2-1 TRBV3-1 . CASSPLPDPLPVNEQFF
TRBJ1-1 TRBV5-4 . CASSYPTVGTEAFF
TRBJ2-3 TRBV23-1 . CASSQSRSERFTDTQYF
TRBJ2-7 TRBV25-1 medium-sized CASRGPLNYEQYF
TRBJ2-6 TRBV2 medium-sized CASSEGTGNYGGANVLTF
TRBJ2-5 TRBV7-6 medium-sized CASSSNSGAQETQYF
TRBJ1-2 TRBV2 . CASTEQGSVGLGFGYTF